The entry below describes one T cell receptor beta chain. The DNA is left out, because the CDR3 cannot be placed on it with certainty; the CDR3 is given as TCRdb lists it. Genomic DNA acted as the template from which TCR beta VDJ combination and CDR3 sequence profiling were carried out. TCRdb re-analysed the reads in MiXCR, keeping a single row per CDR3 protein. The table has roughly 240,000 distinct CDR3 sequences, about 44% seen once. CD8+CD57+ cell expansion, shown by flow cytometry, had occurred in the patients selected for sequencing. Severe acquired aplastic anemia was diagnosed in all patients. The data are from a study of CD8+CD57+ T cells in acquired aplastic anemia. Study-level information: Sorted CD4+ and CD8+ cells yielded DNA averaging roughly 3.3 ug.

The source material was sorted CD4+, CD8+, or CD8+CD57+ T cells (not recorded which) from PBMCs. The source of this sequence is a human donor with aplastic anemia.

CDR3 in amino acids: CASSIYLCASGRSNEKLFF. The chain couples TRBV11-2 to TRBJ1-4. The CDR3 numbers 19 amino acids, ends counted. The germline CDR1 and CDR2 sequences are SGHAT and FQNNGV.